The following is a TCR beta chain sequence with its context. These data are taken from a study of OX40 agonist ivuxolimab in advanced cancers. For the study at large: Patients in the trial were receiving intravenous ivuxolimab every 2 weeks, at doses of 0.01 to 10 mg/kg. A male proportion of under 90% was recorded, with mean age roughly 60 years and range roughly 23 to 79.

Clones were sequenced by immunoSEQ multiplex PCR, and TCRdb holds only the in-frame ones, with some missing. The data hold 43,000 or so clones, with 88% observed a single time. CDR3 length: 13 residues. Between the trimmed V and J ends, which lost 6 bases and 4 bases, there was a span of 12 bases. CDR1 is MGHDK, CDR2 SYGVNS, per germline. Material: CD4+ or CD8+ T cells sorted from blood, obtained in a trial of the OX40 agonist ivuxolimab. This chain uses TRBV25-1 with TRBJ1-2; tentative D call: TRBD1 (5 bases). This TCR came from an adult with an advanced solid tumor such as melanoma, head and neck, liver or kidney cancer. CDR3 in DNA: TGTGCCAGCAGCCGGGGGGGTTTCTATGGCTACACCTTC. Translated, it gives CASSRGGFYGYTF.